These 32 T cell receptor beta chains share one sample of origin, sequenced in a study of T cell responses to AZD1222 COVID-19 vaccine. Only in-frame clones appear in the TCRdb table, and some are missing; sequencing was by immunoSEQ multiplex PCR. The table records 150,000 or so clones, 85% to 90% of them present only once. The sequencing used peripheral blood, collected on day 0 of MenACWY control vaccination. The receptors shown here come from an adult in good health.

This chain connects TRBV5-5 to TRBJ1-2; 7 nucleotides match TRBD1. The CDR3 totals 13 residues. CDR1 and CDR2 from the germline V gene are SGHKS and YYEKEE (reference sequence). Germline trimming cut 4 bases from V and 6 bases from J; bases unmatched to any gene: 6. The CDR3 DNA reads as TGTGCCAGCAGCACAGACAGGGAGGATGGCTACACCTTC. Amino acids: CASSTDREDGYTF.

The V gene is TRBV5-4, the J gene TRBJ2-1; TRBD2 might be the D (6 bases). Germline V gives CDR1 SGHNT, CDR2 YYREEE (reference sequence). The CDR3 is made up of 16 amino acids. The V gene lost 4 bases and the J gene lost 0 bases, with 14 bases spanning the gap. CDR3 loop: CASSPGGGSSYNEQFF. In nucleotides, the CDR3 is TGTGCCAGCAGCCCCGGCGGAGGGAGCTCCTACAATGAGCAGTTCTTC.

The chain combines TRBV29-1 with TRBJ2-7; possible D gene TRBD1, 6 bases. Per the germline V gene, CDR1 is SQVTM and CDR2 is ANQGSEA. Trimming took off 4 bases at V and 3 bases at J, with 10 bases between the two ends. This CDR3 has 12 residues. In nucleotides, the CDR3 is TGCAGCGTTGTTGGGGGCCACTACGAGCAGTACTTC. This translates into CSVVGGHYEQYF.

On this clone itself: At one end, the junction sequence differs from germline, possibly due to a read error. Here the CDR3 reads CASSSLGSGVF. In DNA form, the CDR3 reads TGTGCCAGCAGCTCCCTAGGGTCAGGGGTCTTC. The chain couples TRBV5-6 to TRBJ2-1; possible D gene TRBD1, 6 bases. The V gene's germline CDR1 is SGHDT and CDR2 YYEEEE. This CDR3 region has 11 residues.

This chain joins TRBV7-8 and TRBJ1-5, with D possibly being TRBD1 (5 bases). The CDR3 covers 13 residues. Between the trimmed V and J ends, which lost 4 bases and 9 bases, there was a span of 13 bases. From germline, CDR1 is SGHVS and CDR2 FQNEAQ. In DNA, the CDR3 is TGTGCCAGCAGCTCCCAGGTCCAGGGGCCCCAGCATTTT. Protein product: CASSSQVQGPQHF.

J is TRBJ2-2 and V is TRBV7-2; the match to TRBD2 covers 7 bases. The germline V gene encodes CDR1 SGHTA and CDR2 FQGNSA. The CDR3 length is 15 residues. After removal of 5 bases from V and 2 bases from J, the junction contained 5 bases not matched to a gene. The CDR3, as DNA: TGTGCCAGCAGCATGAGGGACTATAACACCGGGGAGCTGTTTTTT. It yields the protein CASSMRDYNTGELFF.

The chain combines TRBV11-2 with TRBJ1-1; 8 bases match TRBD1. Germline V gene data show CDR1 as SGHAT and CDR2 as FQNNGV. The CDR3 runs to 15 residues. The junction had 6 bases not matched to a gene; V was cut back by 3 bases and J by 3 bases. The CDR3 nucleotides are TGTGCCAGCAGCTTTCCAGGGGGCGAGGACACTGAAGCTTTCTTT. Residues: CASSFPGGEDTEAFF. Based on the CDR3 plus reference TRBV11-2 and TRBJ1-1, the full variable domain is EAGVAQSPRYKIIEKRQSVAFWCNPISGHATLYWYQQILGQGPKLLIQFQNNGVVDDSQLPKDRFSAERLKGVDSTLKIQPAKLEDSAVYLCASSFPGGEDTEAFFGQGTRLTVV.

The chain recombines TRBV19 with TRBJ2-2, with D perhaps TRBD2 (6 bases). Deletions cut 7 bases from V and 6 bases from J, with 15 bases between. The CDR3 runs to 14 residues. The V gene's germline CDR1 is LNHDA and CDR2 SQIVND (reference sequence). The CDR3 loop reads CASTNGGVPGELFF. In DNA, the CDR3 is TGTGCCAGTACCAATGGAGGGGTGCCCGGGGAGCTGTTTTTT.

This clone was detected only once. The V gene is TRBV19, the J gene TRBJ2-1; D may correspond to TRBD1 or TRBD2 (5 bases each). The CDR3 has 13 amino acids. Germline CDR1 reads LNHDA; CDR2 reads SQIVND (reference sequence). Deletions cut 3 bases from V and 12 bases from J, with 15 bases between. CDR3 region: CASSIDRGGGQFF. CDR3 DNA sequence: TGTGCCAGTAGTATTGATCGGGGTGGGGGGCAGTTCTTC.

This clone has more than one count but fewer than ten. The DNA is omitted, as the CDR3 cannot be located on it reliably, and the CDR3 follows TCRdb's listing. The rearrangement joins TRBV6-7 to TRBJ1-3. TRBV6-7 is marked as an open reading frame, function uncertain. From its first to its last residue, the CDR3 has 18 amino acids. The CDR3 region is CASSSSTLNMSSGNTIYF.

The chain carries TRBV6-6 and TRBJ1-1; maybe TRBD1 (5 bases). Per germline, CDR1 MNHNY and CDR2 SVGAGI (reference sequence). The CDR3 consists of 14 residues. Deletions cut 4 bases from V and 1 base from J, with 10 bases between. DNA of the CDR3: TGTGCCAGCAGTTCGCTGGGGGGGAACACTGAAGCTTTCTTT. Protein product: CASSSLGGNTEAFF.

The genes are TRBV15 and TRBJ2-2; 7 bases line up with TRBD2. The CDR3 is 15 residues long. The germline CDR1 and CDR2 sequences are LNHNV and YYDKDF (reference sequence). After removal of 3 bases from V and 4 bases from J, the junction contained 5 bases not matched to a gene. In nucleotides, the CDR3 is TGTGCCACCAGCAGGGGCGGGGAGGGCACCGGGGAGCTGTTTTTT. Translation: CATSRGGEGTGELFF.

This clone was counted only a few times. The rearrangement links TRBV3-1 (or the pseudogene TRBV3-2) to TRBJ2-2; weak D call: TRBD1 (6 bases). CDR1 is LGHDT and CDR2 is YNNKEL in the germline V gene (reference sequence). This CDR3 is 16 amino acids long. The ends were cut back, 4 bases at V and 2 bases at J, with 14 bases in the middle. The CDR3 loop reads CASSPTIQGNTGELFF. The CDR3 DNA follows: TGTGCCAGCAGCCCTACGATACAGGGTAACACCGGGGAGCTGTTTTTT.

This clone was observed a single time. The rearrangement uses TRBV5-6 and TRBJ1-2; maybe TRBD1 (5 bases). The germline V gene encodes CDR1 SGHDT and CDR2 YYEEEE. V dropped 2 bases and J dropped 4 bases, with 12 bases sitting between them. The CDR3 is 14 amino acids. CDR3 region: CASSFVARAYGYTF. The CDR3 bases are TGTGCCAGCAGCTTCGTAGCCAGGGCCTATGGCTACACCTTC.

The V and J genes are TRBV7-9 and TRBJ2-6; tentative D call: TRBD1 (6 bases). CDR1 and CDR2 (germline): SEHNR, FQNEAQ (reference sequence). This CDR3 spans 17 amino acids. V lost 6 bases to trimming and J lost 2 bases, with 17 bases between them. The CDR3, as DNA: TGTGCCAGCAGTTATAATACAGGGAAAGCTGGGGCCAACGTCCTGACTTTC. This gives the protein CASSYNTGKAGANVLTF.

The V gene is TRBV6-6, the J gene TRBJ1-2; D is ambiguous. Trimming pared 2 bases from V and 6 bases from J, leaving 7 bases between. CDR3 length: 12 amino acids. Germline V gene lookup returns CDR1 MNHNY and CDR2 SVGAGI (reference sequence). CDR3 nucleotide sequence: TGTGCCAGCAGTTACGCGCTGGATGGCTACACCTTC. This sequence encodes CASSYALDGYTF.

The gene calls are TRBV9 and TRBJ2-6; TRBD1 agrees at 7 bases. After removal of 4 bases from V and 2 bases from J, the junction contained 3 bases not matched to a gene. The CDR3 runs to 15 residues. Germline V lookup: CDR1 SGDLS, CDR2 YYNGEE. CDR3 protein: CASSTTGAGANVLTF. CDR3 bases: TGTGCCAGCAGCACAACAGGGGCTGGGGCCAACGTCCTGACTTTC.

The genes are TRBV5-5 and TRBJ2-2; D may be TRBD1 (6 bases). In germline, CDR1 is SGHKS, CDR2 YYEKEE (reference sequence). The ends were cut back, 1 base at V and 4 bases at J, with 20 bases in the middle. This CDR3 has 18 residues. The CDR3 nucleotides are TGTGCCAGCAGCTTGAGGGACATCGATACTGAAATCACCGGGGAGCTGTTTTTT. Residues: CASSLRDIDTEITGELFF.

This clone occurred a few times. The CDR3 loop is CASSGDRVGSPLHF. CDR3 in DNA: TGTGCCAGCAGCGGGGACAGGGTGGGATCACCCCTCCACTTT. This rearrangement joins TRBV7-2 to TRBJ1-6; 9 bases agree with TRBD1. V trimming: 5 bases; J trimming: 10 bases; junction bases outside the gene matches: 6. CDR3 size: 14 residues. The germline CDR1 and CDR2 sequences are SGHTA and FQGNSA.

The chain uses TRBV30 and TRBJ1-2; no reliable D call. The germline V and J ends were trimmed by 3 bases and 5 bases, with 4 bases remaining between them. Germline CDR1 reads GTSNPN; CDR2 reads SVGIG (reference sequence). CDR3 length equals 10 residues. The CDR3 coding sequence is TGTGCCTGGAGGGGTTATGGCTACACCTTC. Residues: CAWRGYGYTF.

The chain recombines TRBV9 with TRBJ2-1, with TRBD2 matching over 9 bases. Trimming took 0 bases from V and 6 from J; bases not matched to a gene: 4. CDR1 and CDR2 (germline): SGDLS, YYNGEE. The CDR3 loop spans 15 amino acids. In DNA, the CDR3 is TGTGCCAGCAGCGTAGGGCTAGCGGGGCCCAATGAGCAGTTCTTC. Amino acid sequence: CASSVGLAGPNEQFF.

This CDR3 is CASSIRVGEKLFF. The CDR3 nucleotides read TGTGCCAGCAGTATCAGGGTTGGCGAAAAACTGTTTTTT. V and J are TRBV12-3 or TRBV12-4 and TRBJ1-4; a weak D match, TRBD1 (5 bases). V lost 5 bases and J lost 8, with 12 bases in between. The CDR3 is made up of 13 amino acids.

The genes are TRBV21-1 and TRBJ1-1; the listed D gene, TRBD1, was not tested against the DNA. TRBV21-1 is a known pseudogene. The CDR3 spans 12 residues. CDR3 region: CASSIRTGEAFF. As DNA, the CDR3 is TGTGCCAGCAGCATACGGACAGGGGAAGCTTTCTTT.

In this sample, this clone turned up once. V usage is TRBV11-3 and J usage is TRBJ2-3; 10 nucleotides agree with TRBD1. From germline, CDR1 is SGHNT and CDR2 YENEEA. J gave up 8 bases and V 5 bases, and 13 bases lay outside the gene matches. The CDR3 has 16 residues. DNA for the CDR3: TGTGCCAGCAGCCCAGGCCGGGACAGGGGTCCGGTTACGCAGTATTTT. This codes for CASSPGRDRGPVTQYF.

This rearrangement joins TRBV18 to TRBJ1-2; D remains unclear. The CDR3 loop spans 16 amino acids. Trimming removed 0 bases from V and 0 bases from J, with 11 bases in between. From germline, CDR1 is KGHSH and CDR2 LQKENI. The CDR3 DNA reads TGTGCCAGCTCACCACCCCCCCCGGTGTCTAACTATGGCTACACCTTC. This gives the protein CASSPPPPVSNYGYTF.

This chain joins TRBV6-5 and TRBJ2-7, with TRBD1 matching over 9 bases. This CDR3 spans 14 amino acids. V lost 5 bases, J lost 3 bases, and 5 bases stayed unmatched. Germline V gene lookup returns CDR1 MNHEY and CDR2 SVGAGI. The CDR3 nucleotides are TGTGCCAGCAGTACCGGGACAGGGTACTACGAGCAGTACTTC. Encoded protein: CASSTGTGYYEQYF.

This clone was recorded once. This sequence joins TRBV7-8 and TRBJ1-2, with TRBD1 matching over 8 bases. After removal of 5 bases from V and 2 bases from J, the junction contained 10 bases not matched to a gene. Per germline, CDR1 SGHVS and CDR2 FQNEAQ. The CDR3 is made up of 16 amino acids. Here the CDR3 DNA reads TGTGCCAGCAGCCCATTTGTGGGACAGGCGAACTATGGCTACACCTTC. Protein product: CASSPFVGQANYGYTF.

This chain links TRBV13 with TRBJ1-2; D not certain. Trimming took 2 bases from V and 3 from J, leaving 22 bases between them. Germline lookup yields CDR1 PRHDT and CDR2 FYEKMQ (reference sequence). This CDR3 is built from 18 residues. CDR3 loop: CASSLTGRIRYRYYGYTF. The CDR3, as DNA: TGTGCCAGCAGCTTAACGGGAAGAATTCGATACAGATACTATGGCTACACCTTC.

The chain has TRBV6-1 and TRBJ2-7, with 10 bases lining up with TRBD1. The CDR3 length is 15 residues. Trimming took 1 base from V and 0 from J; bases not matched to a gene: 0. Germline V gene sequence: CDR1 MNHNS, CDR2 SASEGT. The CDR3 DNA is TGTGCCAGCAGTGAAGGGACAGGGGGCTCCTACGAGCAGTACGTC. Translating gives CASSEGTGGSYEQYV.

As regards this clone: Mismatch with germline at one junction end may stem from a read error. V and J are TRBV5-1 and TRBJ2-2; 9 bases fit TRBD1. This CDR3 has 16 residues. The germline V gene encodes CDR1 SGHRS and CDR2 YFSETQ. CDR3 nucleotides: TGCCCCAGCAGCACGACAGGGGGTAGGGACACCGGGGAGCTGTTTTTT. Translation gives CPSSTTGGRDTGELFF.

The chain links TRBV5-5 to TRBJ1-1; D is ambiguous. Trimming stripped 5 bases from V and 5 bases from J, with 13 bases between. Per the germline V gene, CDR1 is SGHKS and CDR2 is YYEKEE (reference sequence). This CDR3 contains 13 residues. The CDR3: CASSYQLETEAFF. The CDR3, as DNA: TGTGCCAGCAGTTATCAACTAGAGACTGAAGCTTTCTTT.

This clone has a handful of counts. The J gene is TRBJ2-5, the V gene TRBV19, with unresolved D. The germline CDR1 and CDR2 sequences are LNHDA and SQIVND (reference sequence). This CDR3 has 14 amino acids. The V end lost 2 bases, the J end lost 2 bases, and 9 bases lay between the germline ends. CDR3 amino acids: CASSIKLLQETQYF. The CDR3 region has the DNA TGTGCCAGTAGTATAAAACTATTGCAAGAGACCCAGTACTTC. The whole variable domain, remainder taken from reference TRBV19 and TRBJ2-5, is DGGITQSPKYLFRKEGQNVTLSCEQNLNHDAMYWYRQDPGQGLRLIYYSQIVNDFQKGDIAEGYSVSREKKESFPLTVTSAQKNPTAFYLCASSIKLLQETQYFGPGTRLLVL.